The 28 T cell receptor beta chains given below trace back to one sample, sequenced in a study of PD-L1 blockade in urothelial cancer (dated by TCRdb to about 2017). Library generation was performed with the immunoSEQ multiplex PCR assay. TCRdb provides this immuneACCESS table in a form limited to in-frame rearrangements. Some clones are lacking; in checked studies, under half of them reflect an unresolved V gene, and why the rest are absent is not known. Within this sample are tens of thousands of clones, with under 95% of them counted one time only. Together, the top ten hold around 11% of the sample. What this sample's time point label stands for: peripheral blood 6 weeks after treatment start. Sample: PBMCs, taken around atezolizumab (anti-PD-L1) treatment. Source of these receptors: a woman aged 60-75 years with urothelial cancer.

The V call is TRBV18, the J call TRBJ2-2; no firm D call. The CDR3 has 13 residues. V lost 5 bases, J lost 0 bases, and 4 bases lay in between. CDR1 is KGHSH and CDR2 is LQKENI in the germline V gene. CDR3 sequence: CASSAANTGELFF. The CDR3 DNA sequence: TGTGCCAGCTCAGCAGCGAACACCGGGGAGCTGTTTTTT.

The V gene is TRBV28, the J gene TRBJ2-3; D is unresolved. The CDR3 totals 13 residues. Trimming shortened V by 6 bases and J by 0 bases, and 7 bases separated the two germline ends. Per germline, CDR1 MDHEN and CDR2 SYDVKM. The CDR3 loop is CASSDSSTDTQYF. The CDR3 region has the DNA TGTGCCAGCAGCGACTCTAGCACAGATACGCAGTATTTT. Combining the CDR3 with reference TRBV28 and TRBJ2-3 gives the whole variable domain DVKVTQSSRYLVKRTGEKVFLECVQDMDHENMFWYRQDPGLGLRLIYFSYDVKMKEKGDIPEGYSVSREKKERFSLILESASTNQTSMYLCASSDSSTDTQYFGPGTRLTVL.

The rearrangement links TRBV6-4 to TRBJ2-1, with 10 bases identical to TRBD2. The CDR3 runs 14 residues. The germline V gene encodes CDR1 MRHNA and CDR2 SNTAGT. Losses at the gene ends were 3 bases for V and 8 bases for J; bases not matched to a gene: 4. The CDR3 DNA is TGTGCCAGCAGTGAAGCGGGGGGGCTTGATGAGCAGTTCTTC. The encoded protein is CASSEAGGLDEQFF.

This rearrangement joins TRBV7-2 to TRBJ2-4; 7 bases fit TRBD2. J gave up 1 base and V 5 bases, and 11 bases lay outside the gene matches. The CDR3 is 17 amino acids. Germline-derived CDR1 and CDR2 are SGHTA and FQGNSA. The CDR3 DNA reads TGTGCCAGCAGCGACCGTGGGAGGGGCGACGCCAAAAACATTCAGTACTTC. Translating gives CASSDRGRGDAKNIQYF.

The J gene is TRBJ1-1, the V gene TRBV5-1; 11 bases are shared with TRBD1. CDR1 SGHRS and CDR2 YFSETQ come from the germline V gene. CDR3 length equals 14 residues. With V trimmed by 3 bases and J by 6 bases, 4 bases remained unmatched. DNA for the CDR3: TGCGCCAGCAGCTCGCGGGACAGGGGGGCTGAAGCTTTCTTT. Translated: CASSSRDRGAEAFF.

The CDR3 sequence is CASSPSVNTEAFF. CDR3 sequence (DNA): TGTGCCAGCTCACCATCCGTGAACACTGAAGCTTTCTTT. V usage is TRBV18 and J usage is TRBJ1-1; D remains unclear. The V and J ends lost 2 bases and 0 bases respectively, with 4 bases between them. The CDR3 loop spans 13 amino acids. Germline V gene lookup returns CDR1 KGHSH and CDR2 LQKENI.

The chain carries TRBV7-2 and TRBJ2-7; TRBD1 matches at 9 bases. V dropped 7 bases and J dropped 2; count of bases not matched to a gene: 6. The germline V gene encodes CDR1 SGHTA and CDR2 FQGNSA. The CDR3 sequence is 14 residues long. DNA of the CDR3: TGTGCCAGCACCCTTCGACAGGGGGCCTACGAGCAGTACTTC. Its translation: CASTLRQGAYEQYF.

V is TRBV7-8 and J is TRBJ1-1; D is undetermined. This CDR3 has 16 residues. The V gene's germline CDR1 is SGHVS and CDR2 FQNEAQ. The ends were cut back, 5 bases at V and 0 bases at J, with 16 bases in the middle. The CDR3 region has the DNA TGTGCCAGCAGCCCGGGTGCGCCGTTGATGAACACTGAAGCTTTCTTT. It yields the protein CASSPGAPLMNTEAFF. Full variable domain (remainder filled in from reference TRBV7-8 and TRBJ1-1): GAGVSQSPRYKVAKRGQDVALRCDPISGHVSLFWYQQALGQGPEFLTYFQNEAQLDKSGLPSDRFFAERPEGSVSTLKIQRTQQEDSAVYLCASSPGAPLMNTEAFFGQGTRLTVV.

The chain is built from TRBV28 and TRBJ2-1; D possibly corresponds to TRBD2 (5 bases). V shed 0 bases and J shed 6 bases, with 9 bases lying between them. This CDR3 has 14 amino acids. Per germline, CDR1 MDHEN and CDR2 SYDVKM. The CDR3 loop is CASSLWSGSNEQFF. The DNA of the CDR3 is TGTGCCAGCAGTTTATGGTCTGGGAGCAATGAGCAGTTCTTC.

The chain recombines TRBV5-4 with TRBJ2-2, with 10 bases identical to TRBD2. This CDR3 has 16 residues. Germline CDR1 SGHNT, CDR2 YYREEE (reference sequence). J gave up 3 bases and V 4 bases, and 6 bases lay outside the gene matches. CDR3 in amino acids: CASSTRTSGDTGELFF. CDR3 coding DNA: TGTGCCAGCAGCACTCGGACTAGCGGAGACACCGGGGAGCTGTTTTTT.

This chain uses TRBV21-1 with TRBJ1-1; the table's D gene call, TRBD1, was not cross checked with the DNA. TRBV21-1 corresponds to a pseudogene. CDR3 length: 13 amino acids. CDR3 residues: CASRRDRDTEAFF. CDR3 sequence (DNA): TGTGCCAGCAGGAGAGACAGGGACACTGAAGCTTTCTTT.

This clone was seen a few times. The chain links TRBV5-6 to TRBJ1-6, with 8 bases identical to TRBD1. V gave up 3 bases and J gave up 10 bases; unmatched junction bases: 6. Germline-derived CDR1 and CDR2 are SGHDT and YYEEEE. This CDR3 contains 14 residues. CDR3 DNA sequence: TGTGCCAGCAGCTCGGACAGGGTCTCCTCACCCCTCCACTTT. Residues: CASSSDRVSSPLHF.

The chain recombines TRBV6-6 with TRBJ1-4; 10 bases map to TRBD1. In germline, CDR1 is MNHNY, CDR2 SVGAGI (reference sequence). The CDR3 has 13 residues. V lost 8 bases to trimming and J lost 6 bases; unmatched junction nucleotides: 3. The chain's CDR3 is CASDRGPHEKLFF. The CDR3 DNA is TGTGCCAGCGACAGGGGGCCCCATGAAAAACTGTTTTTT.

This rearrangement joins TRBV7-9 to TRBJ2-1; D may be TRBD2 (6 bases). Germline values: CDR1 SEHNR, CDR2 FQNEAQ (reference sequence). V was cut by 5 bases and J by 15 bases, with 20 bases left in between. The length of the CDR3 is 13 residues. CDR3 sequence: CASSTSPLYALFF. As DNA, the CDR3 is TGTGCCAGCAGCACTAGCCCCCTCTACGCGCTGTTCTTC. The complete variable domain, with remaining parts taken from reference TRBV7-9 and TRBJ2-1, reads DTGVSQNPRHKITKRGQNVTFRCDPISEHNRLYWYRQTLGQGPEFLTYFQNEAQLEKSRLLSDRFSAERPKGSFSTLEIQRTEQGDSAMYLCASSTSPLYALFFGPGTRLTVL.

The V and J genes are TRBV11-3 and TRBJ2-1, with 12 bases that match TRBD2. Germline CDR1 and CDR2: SGHNT and YENEEA. CDR3 length: 17 amino acids. After removal of 4 bases from V and 0 bases from J, the junction contained 4 bases not matched to a gene. CDR3 DNA: TGTGCCAGCAGCTCGGGACTAGCGGGCCACTCCTACAATGAGCAGTTCTTC. Translated: CASSSGLAGHSYNEQFF.

This clone was observed a single time. The chain recombines TRBV28 with TRBJ2-7, with D tentatively TRBD2 (6 bases). The CDR3 contains 14 residues. Germline values: CDR1 MDHEN, CDR2 SYDVKM. V gave up 6 bases and J gave up 2 bases, with 14 bases separating them. CDR3 residues: CASRERASTYEQYF. In nucleotides, the CDR3 is TGTGCCAGCAGAGAGCGGGCCTCTACCTACGAGCAGTACTTC.

The gene calls are TRBV4-3 and TRBJ1-2; 7 bases match TRBD1. This CDR3 is 15 amino acids long. Germline V gives CDR1 LGHNA, CDR2 YSLEER. Trimming removed 0 bases from V and 2 bases from J; junction bases left unmatched: 3. CDR3 loop: CASSQDTGANYGYTF. The CDR3 nucleotides read TGCGCCAGCAGCCAAGATACAGGGGCAAACTATGGCTACACCTTC.

The V call is TRBV9, the J call TRBJ2-1; D not resolved. Germline V gene data show CDR1 as SGDLS and CDR2 as YYNGEE. The CDR3 is 14 amino acids. The V end was cut by 1 base, the J end by 3 bases, with 8 bases between. In DNA, the CDR3 is TGTGCCAGCAGCGTACTCTCTAGCTACAATGAGCAGTTCTTC. It specifies CASSVLSSYNEQFF.

The chain is built from TRBV18 and TRBJ2-5; D remains ambiguous. Germline loops: CDR1 KGHSH, CDR2 LQKENI. V dropped 3 bases and J dropped 3 bases, with 11 bases sitting between them. This CDR3 is 14 amino acids long. The CDR3 DNA follows: TGTGCCAGCTCACCCAATGGAGTGGAAGAGACCCAGTACTTC. Protein product: CASSPNGVEETQYF.

The chain links TRBV4-1 to TRBJ2-3, with D possibly matching TRBD2 (5 bases). Trimming shortened V by 7 bases and J by 1 base, and 12 bases separated the two germline ends. Germline assignment: CDR1 MGHRA and CDR2 YSYEKL. This CDR3 is built from 14 residues. CDR3 amino acids: CASTDVRGTDTQYF. CDR3 nucleotides: TGCGCCAGCACCGATGTGCGGGGCACAGATACGCAGTATTTT.

CDR3 loop: CASSPSEKLFF. CDR3 nucleotides: TGTGCCAGCAGTCCGAGTGAAAAACTGTTTTTT. The chain uses TRBV2 and TRBJ1-4, with D hard to call. The V end lost 5 bases, the J end lost 7 bases, and 5 bases lay between the germline ends. CDR3 length equals 11 residues. CDR1 is SNHLY and CDR2 is FYNNEI in the germline V gene.

The chain has TRBV14 and TRBJ1-5; D perhaps matches TRBD1 (6 bases). This CDR3 is built from 14 residues. Germline CDR1 and CDR2: SGHDN and FVKESK. Trimming left V 3 bases short and J 7 bases short, with 13 bases between. The CDR3 loop reads CASSHGGPRQPQHF. The CDR3 coding sequence is TGTGCCAGCAGCCACGGGGGGCCACGGCAGCCCCAGCATTTT.

The CDR3 sequence is CASSEYPLEETQYF. The CDR3 DNA is TGTGCCAGCAGTGAATACCCCCTGGAGGAGACCCAGTACTTC. V usage is TRBV25-1 and J usage is TRBJ2-5; the D is unclear. Germline values: CDR1 MGHDK, CDR2 SYGVNS. Trimming shortened V by 0 bases and J by 5 bases, and 10 bases separated the two germline ends. This CDR3 is built from 14 residues.

The CDR3 reads CASSESQGKQFF. Written as DNA, the CDR3 is TGTGCCAGCAGTGAATCCCAGGGAAAGCAGTTCTTC. The rearrangement uses TRBV28 and TRBJ2-1; possible D gene TRBD1, 5 bases. The CDR3 is 12 amino acids. Trimming shortened V by 5 bases and J by 11 bases, and 13 bases separated the two germline ends. In germline, CDR1 is MDHEN, CDR2 SYDVKM.

This chain connects TRBV5-1 to TRBJ1-6, with 7 nucleotides matching TRBD1. Germline V lookup: CDR1 SGHRS, CDR2 YFSETQ. This CDR3 contains 15 residues. Trimming removed 4 bases from V and 7 bases from J; junction bases left unmatched: 8. The CDR3 DNA sequence: TGCGCCAGCAGCGACCGGGACAGAGGAAATTCACCCCTCCACTTT. It yields the protein CASSDRDRGNSPLHF.

This clone was detected only once. This sequence joins TRBV28 and TRBJ2-1, with D possibly TRBD2 on 5 matching bases. Germline V gene sequence: CDR1 MDHEN, CDR2 SYDVKM. V was trimmed by 3 bases and J by 8 bases, leaving 8 bases between them. CDR3 length equals 12 residues. CDR3 DNA sequence: TGTGCCAGCAGTTTGATGGGAGATGAGCAGTTCTTC. It translates to CASSLMGDEQFF.

The V and J genes are TRBV5-1 and TRBJ2-7, with 10 bases matching TRBD2. Trimming took 4 bases from V and 5 from J; bases not matched to a gene: 6. This CDR3 is 14 amino acids long. Per the germline V gene, CDR1 is SGHRS and CDR2 is YFSETQ. The CDR3 DNA sequence: TGCGCCAGCAGCACCGGACTAGCGGTCGACGAGCAGTACTTC. It codes for CASSTGLAVDEQYF. The full variable domain, with the rest looked up from reference TRBV5-1 and TRBJ2-7, is KAGVTQTPRYLIKTRGQQVTLSCSPISGHRSVSWYQQTPGQGLQFLFEYFSETQRNKGNFPGRFSGRQFSNSRSEMNVSTLELGDSALYLCASSTGLAVDEQYFGPGTRLTVT.

The rearrangement links TRBV18 to TRBJ2-7; 8 bases are a match to TRBD1. This CDR3 has 18 amino acids. The germline V gene has CDR1 KGHSH and CDR2 LQKENI. V lost 3 bases, J lost 0 bases, and 13 bases stayed unmatched. The DNA of the CDR3 is TGTGCCAGCTCACCTTCGACTTTAAGGACAGGGAGCTCCTACGAGCAGTACTTC. Its protein product is CASSPSTLRTGSSYEQYF.